The 21 T cell receptor beta chains listed next were all sequenced from one sample in a study of T cell responses to AZD1222 COVID-19 vaccine. Assay: immunoSEQ multiplex PCR; the TCRdb copy retains only in-frame clones and omits some. The repertoire holds 40,000 to 45,000 clones, 80% seen once, with about 3.9% in the top ten. Sequencing was performed on peripheral blood, taken on day 0 of AZD1222 vaccination. The receptors were sampled from an adult in good health.

CDR3 sequence (DNA): TGTGCCAGCAGCTTATCGGGGGACACTGAAGCTTTCTTT. Its protein product is CASSLSGDTEAFF. This sequence joins TRBV7-8 and TRBJ1-1; tentatively, D is TRBD1 (5 bases). CDR3 size: 13 residues. The germline V gene has CDR1 SGHVS and CDR2 FQNEAQ. Between the trimmed V and J ends, which lost 2 bases and 3 bases, there was a span of 7 bases.

The chain uses TRBV7-9 and TRBJ2-3; possible D gene TRBD2, 6 bases. Trimming stripped 2 bases from V and 4 bases from J, with 16 bases between. The CDR3 runs 16 residues. The germline V gene encodes CDR1 SEHNR and CDR2 FQNEAQ (reference sequence). The CDR3 sequence is CASSLYRTSSADTQYF. As DNA, the CDR3 is TGTGCCAGCAGCTTATATCGCACTAGCTCAGCAGATACGCAGTATTTT. The full variable domain, completed using reference TRBV7-9 and TRBJ2-3, is DTGVSQNPRHKITKRGQNVTFRCDPISEHNRLYWYRQTLGQGPEFLTYFQNEAQLEKSRLLSDRFSAERPKGSFSTLEIQRTEQGDSAMYLCASSLYRTSSADTQYFGPGTRLTVL.

The chain has TRBV9 and TRBJ2-3; TRBD2 aligns across 7 bases. The CDR3 consists of 16 residues. V lost 0 bases and J lost 4; bases outside the gene matches: 8. Looked up from germline, CDR1 is SGDLS and CDR2 is YYNGEE. In DNA form, the CDR3 reads TGTGCCAGCAGCGTAGGGGCGGGGGTAAGCTCAGATACGCAGTATTTT. This codes for CASSVGAGVSSDTQYF.

This chain links TRBV5-1 with TRBJ2-3; TRBD2 matches 13 bases. CDR1 and CDR2 (germline): SGHRS, YFSETQ. The J segment lost 3 bases and the V segment lost 4 bases, leaving 5 bases of the junction unmatched. The CDR3 length is 16 residues. The CDR3 sequence is CASSPGLAGETDTQYF. The CDR3 nucleotides are TGCGCCAGCAGCCCAGGACTAGCGGGGGAGACAGATACGCAGTATTTT.

This clone was detected only once. The chain employs TRBV3-1 (or the pseudogene TRBV3-2) and TRBJ1-1; 9 nucleotides match TRBD1. Germline V CDR1 and CDR2: LGHDT, YNNKEL (reference sequence). The length of the CDR3 is 14 residues. The J segment lost 4 bases and the V segment lost 9 bases, leaving 9 bases of the junction unmatched. CDR3 sequence reads: CASGQGRFSTEAFF. The DNA for the CDR3 is TGTGCCAGTGGACAGGGGCGGTTCAGCACTGAAGCTTTCTTT.

V usage is TRBV3-1 (or the pseudogene TRBV3-2) and J usage is TRBJ1-4; possible D gene TRBD1, 5 bases. CDR3 length equals 14 residues. CDR1 is LGHDT and CDR2 is YNNKEL in the germline V gene (reference sequence). V was cut by 1 base and J by 4 bases, with 7 bases left in between. This CDR3 is CASSQGTNNEKLFF. In DNA form, the CDR3 reads TGTGCCAGCAGCCAAGGGACAAATAATGAAAAACTGTTTTTT.

This sequence joins TRBV6-5 and TRBJ1-4; D might be TRBD1 (6 bases). In germline, CDR1 is MNHEY, CDR2 SVGAGI. The CDR3 totals 14 residues. Trimming took off 6 bases at V and 0 bases at J, with 8 bases between the two ends. CDR3 DNA: TGTGCCAGCAGATCAGGGGCAACTAATGAAAAACTGTTTTTT. Translation gives CASRSGATNEKLFF.

This chain joins TRBV18 and TRBJ1-5; D not resolved. The CDR3 totals 17 residues. From germline, CDR1 is KGHSH and CDR2 LQKENI. V lost 0 bases and J 1 base, leaving 13 bases between the germline ends. In DNA, the CDR3 is TGTGCCAGCTCACCACCCCCCCTAGCTCGGAGCAATCAGCCCCAGCATTTT. This translates into CASSPPPLARSNQPQHF.

V and J are TRBV7-9 and TRBJ2-3, with D possibly matching TRBD1 (5 bases). This CDR3 contains 15 residues. V dropped 1 base and J dropped 3 bases, with 11 bases sitting between them. Germline CDR1 and CDR2: SEHNR and FQNEAQ (reference sequence). CDR3 in DNA: TGTGCCAGCAGCTTAGAGCAGGGAAGGACAGATACGCAGTATTTT. As protein: CASSLEQGRTDTQYF.

This chain connects TRBV6-5 to TRBJ2-1, with 11 bases identical to TRBD2. CDR1 is MNHEY and CDR2 is SVGAGI in the germline V gene. Unmatched junction bases numbered 6, after V lost 4 bases and J lost 4 bases. CDR3 length: 16 residues. Here the CDR3 reads CASSLRLAGSYNEQFF. The CDR3 bases are TGTGCCAGCAGTTTACGACTAGCGGGGAGTTACAATGAGCAGTTCTTC.

This chain connects TRBV3-1 (or the pseudogene TRBV3-2) to TRBJ1-1; no clear D gene. CDR1 and CDR2 (germline): LGHDT, YNNKEL (reference sequence). V gave up 1 base and J gave up 7 bases, with 7 bases separating them. The CDR3 spans 12 residues. As DNA, the CDR3 is TGTGCCAGCAGCCAAGGGGCCCTTGAAGCTTTCTTT. The encoded protein is CASSQGALEAFF.

The V call is TRBV5-1, the J call TRBJ2-2; D is ambiguous. Germline loops: CDR1 SGHRS, CDR2 YFSETQ. This CDR3 spans 15 amino acids. V shed 1 base and J shed 0 bases, with 7 bases lying between them. CDR3: CASSLSEANTGELFF. The CDR3 nucleotides read TGCGCCAGCAGCTTGAGCGAAGCGAACACCGGGGAGCTGTTTTTT.

This rearrangement joins TRBV7-2 to TRBJ2-3; D gene uncertain. V was clipped by 8 bases and J by 4 bases, with 13 bases between them. This CDR3 comprises 13 residues. Germline V CDR1 and CDR2: SGHTA, FQGNSA. The CDR3: CASGSHTSDTQYF. The DNA of the CDR3 is TGTGCCAGCGGCTCCCACACATCAGATACGCAGTATTTT.

This chain connects TRBV5-1 to TRBJ1-5, with 8 bases matching TRBD1. Per germline, CDR1 SGHRS and CDR2 YFSETQ. V lost 5 bases and J lost 5; bases outside the gene matches: 6. This CDR3 region has 14 residues. The CDR3 DNA sequence: TGCGCCAGCAGTGGGGGGACAGGCGATCAGCCCCAGCATTTT. This sequence encodes CASSGGTGDQPQHF.

The rearrangement links TRBV7-2 to TRBJ2-5; D gene unclear. This CDR3 spans 13 amino acids. V was pared by 8 bases and J by 5 bases, with 15 bases between. Germline V gene sequence: CDR1 SGHTA, CDR2 FQGNSA. CDR3 residues: CASADRSRETQYF. CDR3 DNA: TGTGCCAGCGCGGACCGCTCAAGGGAGACCCAGTACTTC.

CDR3 protein: CASSRSGTGLSNYGYTF. The CDR3 DNA is TGTGCCAGTAGTAGATCCGGGACAGGGCTCTCTAACTATGGCTACACCTTC. V and J are TRBV19 and TRBJ1-2, with 9 bases identical to TRBD1. With V trimmed by 4 bases and J by 0 bases, 9 bases remained unmatched. Looked up from germline, CDR1 is LNHDA and CDR2 is SQIVND (reference sequence). This CDR3 contains 17 residues.

The genes are TRBV9 and TRBJ1-2; D ambiguous. Trimming took 0 bases from V and 4 from J, leaving 10 bases between them. The CDR3 spans 14 residues. Germline CDR1 SGDLS, CDR2 YYNGEE. CDR3 nucleotides: TGTGCCAGCAGCGTAGGGCAGTCCTTCTATGGCTACACCTTC. Translating gives CASSVGQSFYGYTF.

The J gene is TRBJ2-7, the V gene TRBV4-3, with unresolved D. V dropped 0 bases and J dropped 0 bases, with 12 bases sitting between them. There are 16 residues in the CDR3. CDR1 is LGHNA and CDR2 is YSLEER in the germline V gene. The CDR3 reads CASSQDWRHSSYEQYF. For the CDR3, the DNA is TGCGCCAGCAGCCAAGACTGGCGTCATAGCTCCTACGAGCAGTACTTC.

The table lists this clone with a count of one. The chain recombines TRBV5-1 with TRBJ2-7, with D possibly matching TRBD2 (7 bases). Germline CDR1 reads SGHRS; CDR2 reads YFSETQ. V was pared by 0 bases and J by 7 bases, with 23 bases between. The CDR3 length is 17 residues. The CDR3 sequence: CASSLAGGRGPTLEQYF. CDR3 DNA: TGCGCCAGCAGCTTGGCGGGAGGCAGGGGACCGACGTTGGAGCAGTACTTC.

This clone has just a few counts. The chain carries TRBV3-1 (or the pseudogene TRBV3-2) and TRBJ1-2, with D possibly being TRBD1 (5 bases). V lost 0 bases and J lost 0, with 14 bases in between. CDR3 length: 17 amino acids. CDR1 LGHDT and CDR2 YNNKEL come from the germline V gene (reference sequence). This CDR3 reads CASSQEAGWGANYGYTF. The CDR3 DNA sequence: TGTGCCAGCAGCCAAGAAGCAGGTTGGGGGGCTAACTATGGCTACACCTTC.

V and J are TRBV6-5 and TRBJ2-7, with 14 bases that match TRBD2. The CDR3 has 15 amino acids. Losses at the gene ends were 6 bases for V and 2 bases for J; bases not matched to a gene: 3. Germline V gene sequence: CDR1 MNHEY, CDR2 SVGAGI. Here the CDR3 reads CASRKGLAGAYEQYF. The CDR3 region has the DNA TGTGCCAGCAGGAAGGGACTAGCGGGAGCCTACGAGCAGTACTTC.